This record concerns one T cell receptor (beta chain) sequence. These data originate in a study of blood T cell repertoires in COVID-19. Whole-study context: The United States, Italy and Spain supplied acute and convalescent COVID-19 samples. PBMCs, B-cell-depleted T cells, or T cells provided the cDNA or gDNA that made up the material.

Here immunoSEQ multiplex PCR was the method, and the copy in TCRdb shows in-frame clones only, minus some. The sample holds approximately 150,000 clones, approximately 80% seen once. The sequenced sample was peripheral blood. The origin of this receptor is a woman in her fifties or sixties with acute or convalescent COVID-19.

CDR3 sequence reads: CASSERGGLTGELFF. Written as DNA, the CDR3 is TGTGCCAGCAGTGAACGTGGGGGCTTAACCGGGGAGCTGTTTTTT. The rearrangement joins TRBV6-1 to TRBJ2-2; TRBD1 is a possible D gene (6 bases). Germline V gives CDR1 MNHNS, CDR2 SASEGT. CDR3 length: 15 amino acids. V lost 2 bases and J 5 bases, leaving 12 bases between the germline ends.